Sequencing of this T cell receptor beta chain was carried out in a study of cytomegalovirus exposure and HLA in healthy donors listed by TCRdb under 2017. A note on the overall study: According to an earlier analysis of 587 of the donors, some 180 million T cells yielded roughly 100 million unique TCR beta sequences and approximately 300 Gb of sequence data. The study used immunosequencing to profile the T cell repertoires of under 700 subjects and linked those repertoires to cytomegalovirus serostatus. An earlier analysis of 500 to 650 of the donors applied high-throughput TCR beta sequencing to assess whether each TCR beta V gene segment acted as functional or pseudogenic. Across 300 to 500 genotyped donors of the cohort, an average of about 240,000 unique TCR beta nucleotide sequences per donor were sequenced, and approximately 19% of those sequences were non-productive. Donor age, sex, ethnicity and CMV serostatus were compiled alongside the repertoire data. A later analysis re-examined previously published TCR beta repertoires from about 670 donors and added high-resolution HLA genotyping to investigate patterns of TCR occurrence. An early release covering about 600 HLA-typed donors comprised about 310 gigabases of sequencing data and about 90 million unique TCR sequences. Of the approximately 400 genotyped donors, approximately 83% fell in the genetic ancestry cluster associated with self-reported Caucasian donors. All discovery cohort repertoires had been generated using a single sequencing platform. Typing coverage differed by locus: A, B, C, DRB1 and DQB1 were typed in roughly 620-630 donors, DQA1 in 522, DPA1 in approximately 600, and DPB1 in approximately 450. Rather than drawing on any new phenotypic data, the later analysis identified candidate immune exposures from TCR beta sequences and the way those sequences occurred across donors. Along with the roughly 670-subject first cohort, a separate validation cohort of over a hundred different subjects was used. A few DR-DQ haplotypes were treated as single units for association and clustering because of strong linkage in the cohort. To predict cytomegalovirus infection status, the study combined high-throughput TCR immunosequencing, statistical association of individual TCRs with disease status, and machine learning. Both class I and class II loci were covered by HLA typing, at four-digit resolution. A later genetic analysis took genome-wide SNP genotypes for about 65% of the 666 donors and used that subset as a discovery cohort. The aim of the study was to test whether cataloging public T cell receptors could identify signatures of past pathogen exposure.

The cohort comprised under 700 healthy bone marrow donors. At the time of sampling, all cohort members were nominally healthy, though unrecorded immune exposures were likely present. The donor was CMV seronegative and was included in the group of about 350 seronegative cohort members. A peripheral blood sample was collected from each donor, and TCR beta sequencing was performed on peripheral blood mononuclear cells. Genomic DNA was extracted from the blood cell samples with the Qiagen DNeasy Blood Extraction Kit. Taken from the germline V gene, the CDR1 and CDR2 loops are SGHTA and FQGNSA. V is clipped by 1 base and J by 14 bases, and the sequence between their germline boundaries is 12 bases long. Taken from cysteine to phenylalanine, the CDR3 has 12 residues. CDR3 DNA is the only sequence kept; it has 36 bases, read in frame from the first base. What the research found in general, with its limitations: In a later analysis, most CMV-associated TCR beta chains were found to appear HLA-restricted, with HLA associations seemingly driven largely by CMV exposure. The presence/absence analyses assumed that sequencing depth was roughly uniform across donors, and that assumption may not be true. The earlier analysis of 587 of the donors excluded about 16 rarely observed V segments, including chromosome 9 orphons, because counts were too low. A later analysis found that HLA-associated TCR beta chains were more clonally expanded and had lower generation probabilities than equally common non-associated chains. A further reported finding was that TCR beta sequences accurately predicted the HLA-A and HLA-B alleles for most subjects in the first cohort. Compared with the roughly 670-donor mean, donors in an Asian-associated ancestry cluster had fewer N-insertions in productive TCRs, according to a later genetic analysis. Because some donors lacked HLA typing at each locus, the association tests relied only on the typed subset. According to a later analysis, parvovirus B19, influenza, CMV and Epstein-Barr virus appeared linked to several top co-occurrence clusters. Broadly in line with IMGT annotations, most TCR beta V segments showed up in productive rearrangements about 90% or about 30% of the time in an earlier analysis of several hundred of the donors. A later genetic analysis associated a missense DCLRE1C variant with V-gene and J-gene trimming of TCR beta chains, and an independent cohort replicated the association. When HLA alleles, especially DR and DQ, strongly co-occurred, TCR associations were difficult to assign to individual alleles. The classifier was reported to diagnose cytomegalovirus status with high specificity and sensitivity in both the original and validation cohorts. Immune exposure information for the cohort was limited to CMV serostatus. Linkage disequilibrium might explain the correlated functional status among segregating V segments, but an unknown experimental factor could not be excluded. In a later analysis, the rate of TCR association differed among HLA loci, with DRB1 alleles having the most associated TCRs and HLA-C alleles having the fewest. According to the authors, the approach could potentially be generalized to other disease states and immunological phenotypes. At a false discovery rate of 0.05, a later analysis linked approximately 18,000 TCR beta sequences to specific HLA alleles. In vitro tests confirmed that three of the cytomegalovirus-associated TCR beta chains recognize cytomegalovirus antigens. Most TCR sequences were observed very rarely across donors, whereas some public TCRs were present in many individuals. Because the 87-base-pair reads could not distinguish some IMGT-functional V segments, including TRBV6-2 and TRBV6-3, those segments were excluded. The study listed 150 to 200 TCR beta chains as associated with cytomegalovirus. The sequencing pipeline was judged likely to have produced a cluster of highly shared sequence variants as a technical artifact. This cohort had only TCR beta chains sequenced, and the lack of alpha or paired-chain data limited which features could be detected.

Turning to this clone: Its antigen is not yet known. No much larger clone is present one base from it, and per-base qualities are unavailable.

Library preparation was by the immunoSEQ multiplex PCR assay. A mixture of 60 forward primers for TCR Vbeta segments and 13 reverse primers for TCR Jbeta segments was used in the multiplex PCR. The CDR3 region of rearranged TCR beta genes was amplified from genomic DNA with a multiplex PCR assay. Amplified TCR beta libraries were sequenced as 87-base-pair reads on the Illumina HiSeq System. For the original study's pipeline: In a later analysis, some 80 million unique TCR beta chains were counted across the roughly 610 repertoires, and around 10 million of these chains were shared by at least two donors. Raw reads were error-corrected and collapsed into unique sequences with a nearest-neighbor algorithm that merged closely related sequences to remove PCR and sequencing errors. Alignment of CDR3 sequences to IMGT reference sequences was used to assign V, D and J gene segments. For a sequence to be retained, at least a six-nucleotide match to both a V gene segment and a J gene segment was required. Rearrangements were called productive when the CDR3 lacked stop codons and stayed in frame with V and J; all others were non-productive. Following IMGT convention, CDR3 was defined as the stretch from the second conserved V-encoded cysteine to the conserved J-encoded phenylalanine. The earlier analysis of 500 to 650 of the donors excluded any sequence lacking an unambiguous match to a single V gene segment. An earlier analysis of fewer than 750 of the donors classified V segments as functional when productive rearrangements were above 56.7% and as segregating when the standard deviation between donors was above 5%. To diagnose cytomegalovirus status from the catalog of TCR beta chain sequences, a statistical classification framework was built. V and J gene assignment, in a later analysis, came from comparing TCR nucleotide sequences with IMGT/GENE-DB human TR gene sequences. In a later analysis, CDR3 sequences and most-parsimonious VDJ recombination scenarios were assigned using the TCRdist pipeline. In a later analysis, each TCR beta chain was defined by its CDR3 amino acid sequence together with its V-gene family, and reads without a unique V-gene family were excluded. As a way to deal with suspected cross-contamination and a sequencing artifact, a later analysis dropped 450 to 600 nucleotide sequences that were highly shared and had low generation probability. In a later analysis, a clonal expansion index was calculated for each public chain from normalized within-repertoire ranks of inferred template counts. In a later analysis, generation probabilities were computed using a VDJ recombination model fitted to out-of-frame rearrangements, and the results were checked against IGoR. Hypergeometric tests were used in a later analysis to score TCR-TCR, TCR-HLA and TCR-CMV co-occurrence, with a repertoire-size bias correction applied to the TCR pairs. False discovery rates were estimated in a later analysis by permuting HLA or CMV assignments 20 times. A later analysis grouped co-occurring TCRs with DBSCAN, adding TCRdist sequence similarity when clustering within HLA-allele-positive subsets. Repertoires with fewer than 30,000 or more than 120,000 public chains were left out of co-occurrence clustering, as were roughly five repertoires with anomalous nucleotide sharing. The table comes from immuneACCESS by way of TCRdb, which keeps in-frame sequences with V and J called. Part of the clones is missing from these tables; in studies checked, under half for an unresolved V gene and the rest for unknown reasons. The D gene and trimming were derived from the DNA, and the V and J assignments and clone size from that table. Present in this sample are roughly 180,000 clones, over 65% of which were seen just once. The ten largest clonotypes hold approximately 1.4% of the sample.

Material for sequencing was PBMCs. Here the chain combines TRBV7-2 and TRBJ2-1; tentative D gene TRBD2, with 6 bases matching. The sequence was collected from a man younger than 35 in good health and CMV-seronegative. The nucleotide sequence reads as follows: TGTGCCAGCAGCTTAGACGAAGGAGGGAAGTTCTTC. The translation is CASSLDEGGKFF.